This TCR beta chain was recorded in a study of post-analysis software for immune sequencing data (dated by TCRdb to the mid-2010s). Regarding the research as a whole: The recorded disease courses included relapsing-remitting, secondary progressive and progressive-relapsing multiple sclerosis, and some patients had no subtype annotation. A subset of samples was prepared in parallel using single-end sample barcoding, then pooled and co-amplified after Illumina adapter ligation. Patient repertoires were compared against 11 to 12 previously published healthy control repertoires from donors aged roughly 6 to 27 years.

To demonstrate the VDJtools post-analysis software, TCR beta repertoires were profiled from the peripheral blood of about 13 young patients with multiple sclerosis. The patients with multiple sclerosis were children and adolescents between about 6 and 16 years of age. There are a few counts of this clonotype. Its antigen is still unknown. No base qualities exist here, and no much larger clone lies one base off it. Trimming removed 0 bases from V and 0 bases from J, leaving 12 bases between the germline ends. There are 18 amino acids in the CDR3, from cysteine to phenylalanine inclusive. Of the read, only the CDR3 DNA is kept; its 54 bases are in frame from base 1. CDR1 and CDR2 are read off the germline V gene as SGHDN and FVKESK. Points the paper makes about the study in general: Significantly lower normalized Chao1 diversity was found in multiple sclerosis patients than in controls, suggesting substantial peripheral T-cell clonal expansion. Strong co-clustering of samples prepared in the same batch was shown by direct clustering with F measure, prompting a batch-effect correction. Significantly higher frequencies in patients than in controls were found for several TRBV segments, including TRBV5-6, TRBV5-1 and TRBV20-1. The control group was slightly older than the multiple sclerosis patient group.

Receptor libraries were prepared by PCR. These reads were obtained on an Illumina HiSeq 2500. To reduce PCR and sequencing biases, unique molecular identifiers were built into the TCR beta cDNA libraries. Some 500,000 cDNA molecules were obtained per 1 to 10 million input T cells, so each molecule approximated one T cell. The same protocol used for the earlier healthy control dataset was applied to prepare and sequence the patient libraries. Samples belonging to the same batch were prepared together, multiplexed and sequenced on a shared HiSeq lane. In the original analysis: Raw barcoded reads were processed with MIGEC, and single-read molecular identifier groups were discarded before consensus assembly and CDR3 extraction. Clonotype tables were post-analysed with VDJtools, and diversity was normalized by down-sampling all datasets to the smallest sample size. To correct batch-related cross-sample contamination, repertoire overlap clustering matched CDR3 amino acid sequences but not nucleotide sequences. In-frame beta chains were kept once TCRdb had trimmed the public reads at Q25 with fastp and called clones with MiXCR. When rows share a CDR3 protein, they turn into one entry using the most common DNA and genes. The V and J calls and clone size are TCRdb's, not the authors'. The sample profile shows roughly 430,000 distinct CDR3 sequences; less than 40% of them were found once. The leading ten clones occupy 7.5% to 8.5% of the sample.

This sequence was found in a girl aged 2 to 9 with multiple sclerosis. The sequence joins TRBV14 to TRBJ1-6; the D gene lacks a confident call. Sequenced sample: blood. The DNA reads TGTGCCAGCAGCCAAGAAGACCGGGTTTTCTCCTATAATTCACCCCTCCACTTT. Its protein is CASSQEDRVFSYNSPLHF.